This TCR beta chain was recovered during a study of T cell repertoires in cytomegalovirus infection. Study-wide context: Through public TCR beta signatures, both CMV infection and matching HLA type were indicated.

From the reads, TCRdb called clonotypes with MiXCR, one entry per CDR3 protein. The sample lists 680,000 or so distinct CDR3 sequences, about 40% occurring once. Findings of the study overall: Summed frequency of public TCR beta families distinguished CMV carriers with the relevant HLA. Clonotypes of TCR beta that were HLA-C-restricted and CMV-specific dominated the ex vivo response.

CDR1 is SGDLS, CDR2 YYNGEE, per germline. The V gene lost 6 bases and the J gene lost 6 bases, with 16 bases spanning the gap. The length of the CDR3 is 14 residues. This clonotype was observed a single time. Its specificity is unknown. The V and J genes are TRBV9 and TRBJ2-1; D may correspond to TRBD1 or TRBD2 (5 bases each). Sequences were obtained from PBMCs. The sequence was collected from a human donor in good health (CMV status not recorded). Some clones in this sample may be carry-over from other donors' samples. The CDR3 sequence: CASNPSGLFNEQFF. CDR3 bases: TGTGCCAGCAACCCTTCGGGGCTATTCAATGAGCAGTTCTTC. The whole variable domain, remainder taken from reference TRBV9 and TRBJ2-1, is DSGVTQTPKHLITATGQRVTLRCSPRSGDLSVYWYQQSLDQGLQFLIQYYNGEERAKGNILERFSAQQFPDLHSELNLSSLELGDSALYFCASNPSGLFNEQFFGPGTRLTVL.